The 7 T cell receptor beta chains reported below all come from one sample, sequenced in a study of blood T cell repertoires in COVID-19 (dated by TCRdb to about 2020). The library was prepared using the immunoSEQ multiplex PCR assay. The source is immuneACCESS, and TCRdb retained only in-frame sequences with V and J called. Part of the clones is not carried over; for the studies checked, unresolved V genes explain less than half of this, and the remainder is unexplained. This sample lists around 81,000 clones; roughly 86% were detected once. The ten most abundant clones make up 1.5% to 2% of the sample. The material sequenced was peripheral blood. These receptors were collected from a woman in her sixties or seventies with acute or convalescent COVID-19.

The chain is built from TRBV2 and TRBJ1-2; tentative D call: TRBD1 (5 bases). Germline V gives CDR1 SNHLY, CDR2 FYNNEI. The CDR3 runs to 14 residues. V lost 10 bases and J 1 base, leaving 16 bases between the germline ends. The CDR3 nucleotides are TGTGCCACCACTTGGCAGGGAGGTAACTATGGCTACACCTTC. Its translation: CATTWQGGNYGYTF.

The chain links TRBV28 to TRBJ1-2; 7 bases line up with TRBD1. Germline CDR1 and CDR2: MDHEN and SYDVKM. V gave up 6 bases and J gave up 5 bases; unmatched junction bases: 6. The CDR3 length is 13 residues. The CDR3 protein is CASSNGRGYGYTF. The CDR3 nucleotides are TGTGCCAGCAGCAATGGCAGGGGGTATGGCTACACCTTC.

The CDR3 spells CASRSEGQGRYGYTF. The DNA of the CDR3 is TGTGCCAGCAGATCTGAGGGACAGGGACGTTATGGCTACACCTTC. The chain has TRBV28 and TRBJ1-2; TRBD1 aligns across 9 bases. Germline values: CDR1 MDHEN, CDR2 SYDVKM. The V gene end was trimmed by 6 bases and the J gene end by 5 bases; junction bases not matched to a gene: 10. This CDR3 is 15 amino acids long.

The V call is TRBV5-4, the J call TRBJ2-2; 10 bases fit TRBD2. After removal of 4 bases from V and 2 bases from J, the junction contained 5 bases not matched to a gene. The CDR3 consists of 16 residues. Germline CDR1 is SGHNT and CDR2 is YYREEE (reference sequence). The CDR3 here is CASSTWTSGNTGELFF. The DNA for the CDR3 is TGTGCCAGCAGCACCTGGACTAGCGGTAACACCGGGGAGCTGTTTTTT. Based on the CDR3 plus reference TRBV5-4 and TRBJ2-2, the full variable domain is ETGVTQSPTHLIKTRGQQVTLRCSSQSGHNTVSWYQQALGQGPQFIFQYYREEENGRGNFPPRFSGLQFPNYSSELNVNALELDDSALYLCASSTWTSGNTGELFFGEGSRLTVL.

This CDR3 reads CASSVGGTNYEQYF. For the CDR3, the DNA is TGTGCCAGCAGCGTAGGAGGGACTAACTACGAGCAGTACTTC. The gene calls are TRBV9 and TRBJ2-7; 7 bases map to TRBD2. This CDR3 has 14 residues. Germline-derived CDR1 and CDR2 are SGDLS and YYNGEE. Trimming removed 0 bases from V and 3 bases from J; junction bases left unmatched: 3.

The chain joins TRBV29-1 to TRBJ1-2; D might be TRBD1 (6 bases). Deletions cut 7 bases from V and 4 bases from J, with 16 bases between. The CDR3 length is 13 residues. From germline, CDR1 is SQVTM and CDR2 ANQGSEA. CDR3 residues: CSATSQGSYGYTF. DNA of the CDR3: TGCAGCGCCACTTCACAGGGATCCTATGGCTACACCTTC.

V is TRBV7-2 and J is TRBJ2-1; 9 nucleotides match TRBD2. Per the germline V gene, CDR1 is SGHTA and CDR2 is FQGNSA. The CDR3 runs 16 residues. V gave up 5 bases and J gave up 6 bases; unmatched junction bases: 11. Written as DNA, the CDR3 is TGTGCCAGCAGCCAACGAGCGGGAGGTGGGGGCAATGAGCAGTTCTTC. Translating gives CASSQRAGGGGNEQFF.